This section outlines one T cell receptor beta chain sequence together with its context. Its target antigen remains unknown. Per-base quality was not reported, and no clone a single base away is much larger than it. The source of the sample is a study of blood T cell repertoires in COVID-19 (TCRdb year 2020). About the study as a whole: The collaborator samples originated in the United States, Italy and Spain and spanned the acute and convalescent phases of COVID-19. The prospective study material was composed of cDNA or gDNA derived from T cells, B-cell-depleted T cells, or PBMCs. Deeply sampled blood TCRbeta repertoires from subjects exposed to, actively infected with, or recovered from COVID-19 were included in the dataset. The repertoires were made available in a free public database intended to serve as a resource for research on the immune response to SARS-CoV-2. The samples were drawn from two sources: the first 160 participants of the ongoing ImmuneRACE study, and over 950 subjects contributed by 6 global collaborators. The sample metadata nearly always contained a de-identified subject ID, COVID-19 status, age in years and sex. HLA class I and class II types, where available, came from metadata supplied by the sample provider rather than from assay-based typing.

TCRbeta CDR3 regions were amplified from genomic DNA by means of the immunoSEQ Assay, a bias-controlled multiplex PCR. Processing in the source paper ran as follows. Nucleated cell counts per sample were estimated from amplification of reference gene primers within the assay. To quantify the absolute abundance of each unique TCRbeta CDR3 rearrangement, sequence reads were collapsed and filtered. For each sample, productive Simpson clonality was calculated as the square root of Simpson's diversity index over productive rearrangements. Imported from immuneACCESS, the table was reduced by TCRdb to in-frame sequences with V and J called. These copies leave out some clones; in studies compared against another copy, an unresolved V gene accounts for under half, and the cause of the remainder is not known. V, J and clone size derive from that table, while D and trimming were established from the DNA sequence. Here the sample has 140,000 or so clones; 80% to 90% occur a single time. Clones ranked in the top ten supply 3% of the sample.

Findings and caveats that apply to the study as a whole: Clinical and demographic metadata were provided uncurated, with the amount varying by source and participant.

CDR1 and CDR2 were assigned from the germline V gene (reference sequence) as GTSNPN and SVGIG. The CDR3 sequence holds 12 residues, the cysteine and phenylalanine included. Kept here is only the CDR3 DNA, which spans 36 bases and is read in frame from base 1. Trimmed from V: 4 bases; trimmed from J: 4 bases; junction bases lacking a gene match: 3. Each collaborating institution followed its own protocols to collect whole blood in K2EDTA tubes. For TCRbeta analysis, collaborator samples were shipped as frozen whole blood, as isolated PBMCs, or as DNA extracted from either sample type. The sequencing sample was made of peripheral blood. The sequence links TRBV30 to TRBJ2-7; TRBD1 aligns with 8 central bases. This clonotype was sampled from an older woman with active COVID-19. The nucleotide sequence is TGTGCCTGGACAGGGGGCAATTACGAGCAGTACTTC. Protein translation: CAWTGGNYEQYF.